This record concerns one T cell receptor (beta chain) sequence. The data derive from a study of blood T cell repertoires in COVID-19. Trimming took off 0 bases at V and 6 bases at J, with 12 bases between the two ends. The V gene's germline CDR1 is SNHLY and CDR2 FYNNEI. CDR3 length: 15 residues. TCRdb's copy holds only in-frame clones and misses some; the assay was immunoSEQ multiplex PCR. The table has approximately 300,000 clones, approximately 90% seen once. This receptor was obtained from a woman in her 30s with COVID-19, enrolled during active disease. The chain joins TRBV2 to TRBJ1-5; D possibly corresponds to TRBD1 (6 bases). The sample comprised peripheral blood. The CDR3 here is CASSEAQGRGQPQHF. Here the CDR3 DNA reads TGTGCCAGCAGTGAAGCACAGGGACGTGGTCAGCCCCAGCATTTT.